One sample yielded the 2 T cell receptor beta chains listed below, sequenced in a study of T-cell reconstitution after alpha-beta-depleted transplantation in children. Preparation of the TCRbeta library was carried out with unique molecular identifiers. One entry per CDR3 protein results from TCRdb running MiXCR on the PCR reads. This table has about 90,000 distinct CDR3 sequences, 15% to 17% appearing once. The sequenced sample was PBMCs, mostly from graft donor cells, obtained 180 days after TCRalphabeta/CD19-depleted stem cell transplant. All receptors come from a male patient aged 2 to 9 who had a stem cell transplant for acute lymphoblastic leukemia, so the T cells may come from the graft donor.

This clonotype was picked up many times. The CDR3 here is CASSSDSGYQPQHF. CDR3 nucleotide sequence: TGTGCCAGCAGCTCGGACAGCGGTTATCAGCCCCAGCATTTT. V is TRBV7-2 and J is TRBJ1-5, with D maybe TRBD1 (6 bases). CDR1 and CDR2 from the germline V gene are SGHTA and FQGNSA. This CDR3 has 14 amino acids. V was cut by 4 bases and J by 5 bases, with 12 bases left in between.

V usage is TRBV7-8 and J usage is TRBJ2-4; D is perhaps TRBD1 (6 bases). Trimming took off 4 bases at V and 4 bases at J, with 8 bases between the two ends. CDR1 and CDR2 from the germline V gene are SGHVS and FQNEAQ. The CDR3 loop spans 13 amino acids. The CDR3 here is CASSSGQKNIQYF. The CDR3 region has the DNA TGTGCCAGCAGCTCAGGACAGAAAAACATTCAGTACTTC.